This T cell receptor beta chain emerged from a study of T cell responses to AZD1222 COVID-19 vaccine. General study results and limits: Baseline seropositives among AZD1222 recipients totaled only 5 to 7. In a largely white British group with more females than males, clonal diversity was possibly underestimated.

As regards this clone: The target antigen is unknown.

V lost 2 bases, J lost 8 bases, and 23 bases lay in between. Germline V CDR1 and CDR2: MGHRA, YSYEKL. CDR3 length: 17 amino acids. Profiled with immunoSEQ multiplex PCR; TCRdb holds only in-frame clones, not every one. Seen here are tens of thousands of clones, roughly 89% observed once, and the top ten hold roughly 3%. This sequence joins TRBV4-1 and TRBJ2-3, with D possibly being TRBD1 or TRBD2 (5 bases each). The input for sequencing was peripheral blood, taken 28 days after the second AZD1222 dose. The TCR comes from an adult who received the AZD1222 COVID-19 vaccine. The DNA of the CDR3 is TGCGCCAGCAGCCAACCGACAGCGGCACCCGACACCGGTACGCAGTATTTT. As protein: CASSQPTAAPDTGTQYF.